A single sample is the source of the 15 T cell receptor beta chains below, sequenced in a study of cytomegalovirus exposure and HLA in healthy donors. Data came from immunoSEQ multiplex PCR; TCRdb stores just in-frame clones and leaves some out. The sample has tens of thousands of clones; just over 90% are singletons. Sample: PBMCs. The origin of the receptors is a man aged 25-45 years in good health and CMV-seronegative.

CDR3 amino acids: CASRPGQVGTEAFF. In nucleotides, the CDR3 is TGTGCCAGCAGACCGGGACAGGTGGGAACTGAAGCTTTCTTT. V and J are TRBV28 and TRBJ1-1; 8 bases are shared with TRBD1. Germline V gene data show CDR1 as MDHEN and CDR2 as SYDVKM. The CDR3 consists of 14 residues. V gave up 6 bases and J gave up 5 bases; unmatched junction bases: 8.

V gene TRBV7-3 combines with J gene TRBJ1-6; D not certain. Trimming left V 2 bases short and J 0 bases short, with 17 bases between. CDR3 length: 19 residues. Germline V lookup: CDR1 SGHTA, CDR2 FQGTGA. In DNA form, the CDR3 reads TGTGCCAGCAGCTTAGCGTTCGAGACAAGTAGCTCCTATAATTCACCCCTCCACTTT. Translating gives CASSLAFETSSSYNSPLHF.

The chain combines TRBV18 with TRBJ1-5; TRBD1 matches 7 bases. Germline CDR1 KGHSH, CDR2 LQKENI. V was clipped by 3 bases and J by 3 bases; unmatched bases: 2. The CDR3 loop spans 14 amino acids. Here the CDR3 reads CASSPGQVNQPQHF. Here the CDR3 DNA reads TGTGCCAGCTCACCCGGACAGGTCAATCAGCCCCAGCATTTT.

This chain joins TRBV4-2 and TRBJ2-7; D is perhaps TRBD2 (6 bases). Looked up from germline, CDR1 is LGHNA and CDR2 is YNFKEQ. The germline V and J ends were trimmed by 0 bases and 4 bases, with 10 bases remaining between them. This CDR3 contains 14 residues. CDR3 DNA sequence: TGTGCCAGCAGCCAAGACGGGAGCGGTTACGAGCAGTACTTC. Its translation: CASSQDGSGYEQYF.

The CDR3 DNA sequence: TGCGCCAGCAGCCCACAACAGGCGGCTCTACCCTATAGCAATCAGCCCCAGCATTTT. Amino acid sequence: CASSPQQAALPYSNQPQHF. This chain joins TRBV4-1 and TRBJ1-5; D is possibly TRBD1 (5 bases). Trimming cost V 4 bases and J 0 bases, with 22 bases left between them. This CDR3 spans 19 amino acids. CDR1 is MGHRA, CDR2 YSYEKL, per germline.

V is TRBV28 and J is TRBJ2-3; TRBD2 aligns across 10 bases. The germline CDR1 and CDR2 sequences are MDHEN and SYDVKM. The CDR3 loop spans 15 amino acids. V lost 8 bases to trimming and J lost 3 bases; unmatched junction nucleotides: 8. The CDR3 DNA reads as TGTGCCAGCCGGAGCGGGAGGGGTGTGACAGATACGCAGTATTTT. This codes for CASRSGRGVTDTQYF.

V gene TRBV28 combines with J gene TRBJ1-3; tentative D call: TRBD1 (6 bases). V dropped 6 bases and J dropped 0 bases, with 18 bases sitting between them. The germline gives CDR1 MDHEN, CDR2 SYDVKM. The CDR3 is 17 amino acids. The CDR3 here is CASRELKSDSSGNTIYF. CDR3 bases: TGTGCCAGCAGGGAACTTAAATCGGACAGCTCTGGAAACACCATATATTTT.

The chain recombines TRBV6-5 with TRBJ2-5; a possible D gene is TRBD2 (6 bases). This CDR3 contains 15 residues. The germline V gene encodes CDR1 MNHEY and CDR2 SVGAGI. Trimming removed 0 bases from V and 0 bases from J, with 8 bases in between. CDR3 sequence reads: CASSYSGGDQETQYF. CDR3 nucleotides: TGTGCCAGCAGTTACTCGGGCGGGGACCAAGAGACCCAGTACTTC.

The CDR3 DNA is TGTGCCAGTACCAGGACAAGCTTCTCCTACAATGAGCAGTTCTTC. This sequence encodes CASTRTSFSYNEQFF. The chain uses TRBV19 and TRBJ2-1, with D perhaps TRBD1 (5 bases). The germline V gene has CDR1 LNHDA and CDR2 SQIVND (reference sequence). The ends were cut back, 7 bases at V and 0 bases at J, with 13 bases in the middle. This CDR3 is built from 15 residues. The full variable domain, with the rest looked up from reference TRBV19 and TRBJ2-1, is DGGITQSPKYLFRKEGQNVTLSCEQNLNHDAMYWYRQDPGQGLRLIYYSQIVNDFQKGDIAEGYSVSREKKESFPLTVTSAQKNPTAFYLCASTRTSFSYNEQFFGPGTRLTVL.

The V gene is TRBV6-1, the J gene TRBJ1-2; D possibly corresponds to TRBD1 (6 bases). V lost 6 bases to trimming and J lost 5 bases, with 16 bases between them. Per the germline V gene, CDR1 is MNHNS and CDR2 is SASEGT. The CDR3 sequence is 14 residues long. CDR3 residues: CASSRTEKSYGYTF. The CDR3 coding sequence is TGTGCCAGCAGCAGGACAGAGAAGTCATATGGCTACACCTTC.

The genes are TRBV5-1 and TRBJ2-7; 15 bases are a match to TRBD2. This CDR3 is 18 amino acids long. The V gene's germline CDR1 is SGHRS and CDR2 YFSETQ. With V trimmed by 4 bases and J by 6 bases, 14 bases remained unmatched. The CDR3 DNA reads TGCGCCAGCAGCAACCCGGGACTAGCGGGAGGAAGAGTCGGCGAGCAGTACTTC. Its protein is CASSNPGLAGGRVGEQYF.

This chain connects TRBV7-9 to TRBJ1-2; D is possibly TRBD1 (6 bases). The V gene lost 2 bases and the J gene lost 3 bases, with 13 bases spanning the gap. The CDR3 loop spans 15 amino acids. The germline V gene has CDR1 SEHNR and CDR2 FQNEAQ (reference sequence). The CDR3 here is CASSLLGTSYYGYTF. The CDR3 DNA is TGTGCCAGCAGCTTATTGGGGACAAGTTACTATGGCTACACCTTC.

The genes are TRBV28 and TRBJ2-1; D is perhaps TRBD2 (6 bases). Germline CDR1 reads MDHEN; CDR2 reads SYDVKM. The CDR3 has 17 amino acids. V was clipped by 2 bases and J by 0 bases, with 14 bases between them. CDR3 nucleotide sequence: TGTGCCAGCAGTTTAGGTCGGGGGACCAGCTCCTACAATGAGCAGTTCTTC. This gives the protein CASSLGRGTSSYNEQFF.

V is TRBV14 and J is TRBJ2-7; 11 bases agree with TRBD2. The germline V gene has CDR1 SGHDN and CDR2 FVKESK. The CDR3 is made up of 15 amino acids. With V trimmed by 4 bases and J by 6 bases, 8 bases remained unmatched. For the CDR3, the DNA is TGTGCCAGCAGCCGCGGACTAGCGGGCCTTGGCGAGCAGTACTTC. As protein: CASSRGLAGLGEQYF.

This clone was picked up a small number of times. J is TRBJ2-7 and V is TRBV4-1, with 7 bases that match TRBD1. The ends lost 1 base at V and 4 bases at J; junction bases unmatched: 7. The germline V gene has CDR1 MGHRA and CDR2 YSYEKL. The CDR3 loop spans 15 amino acids. CDR3 in amino acids: CASSQGVGQNYEQYF. In DNA form, the CDR3 reads TGCGCCAGCAGCCAAGGGGTGGGACAGAATTACGAGCAGTACTTC.